Detailed here is one TCR beta chain. The data stem from a study of CD8+CD57+ T cells in acquired aplastic anemia. Sequenced patients had shown CD8+CD57+ cell expansion by flow cytometry. TCR beta VDJ and CDR3 profiles were obtained from a genomic DNA template. Using its own MiXCR run on the reads, TCRdb lists one record per CDR3 protein. The table has under 350,000 distinct CDR3 sequences, approximately 58% seen once. V was pared by 0 bases and J by 3 bases, with 4 bases of the junction left unmatched. Per germline, CDR1 ENHRY and CDR2 SYGVKD. The CDR3 runs 15 residues. The sequencing input was sorted CD4+, CD8+, or CD8+CD57+ T cells (not recorded which) from PBMCs. The sequence derives from a human donor with aplastic anemia. The chain combines TRBV10-3 with TRBJ2-5, with 7 positions matching TRBD2. CDR3 protein: CAISESKRGEETQYF. CDR3 DNA sequence: TGTGCCATCAGTGAGTCTAAGCGGGGTGAAGAGACCCAGTACTTC.